This entry lists 21 T cell receptor beta chains sequenced from one sample in a study of cytomegalovirus exposure and HLA in healthy donors (dated by TCRdb to 2017 to 2019). The library was obtained by the immunoSEQ multiplex PCR assay. For the multiplex PCR, a mixture combining 60 forward primers for TCR Vbeta segments and 13 reverse primers for TCR Jbeta segments was used. Drawn from immuneACCESS, this table holds only the in-frame rearrangements with V and J called that TCRdb kept. Clones are partly lost; checked studies trace under half to an unresolved V gene and leave the rest unexplained. The sample profile shows 110,000 to 150,000 clones; roughly three quarters of them were found once. Approximately 3% of the sample belongs to the ten largest clones. Sequenced input: PBMCs. The receptor source for this set is a female donor in good health and CMV-seronegative.

The chain links TRBV7-2 to TRBJ2-7; no clear D. Germline-derived CDR1 and CDR2 are SGHTA and FQGNSA. The V end lost 6 bases, the J end lost 3 bases, and 12 bases lay between the germline ends. The CDR3 length is 13 residues. The CDR3 sequence: CASRTPGYYEQYF. CDR3 bases: TGTGCCAGCAGAACCCCCGGGTACTACGAGCAGTACTTC.

This sequence joins TRBV5-6 and TRBJ2-7; a weak D match, TRBD1 (5 bases). Germline V lookup: CDR1 SGHDT, CDR2 YYEEEE. The CDR3 sequence is 14 residues long. V was clipped by 4 bases and J by 6 bases, with 17 bases between them. CDR3 bases: TGTGCCAGCAGCCCCGACATCGATGGGGCCGAGCAGTACTTC. It encodes CASSPDIDGAEQYF.

This sequence joins TRBV6-1 and TRBJ2-1; no clear D. The CDR3 sequence is 11 residues long. Germline lookup yields CDR1 MNHNS and CDR2 SASEGT. V shed 7 bases and J shed 10 bases, with 11 bases lying between them. The CDR3 DNA reads TGTGCCAGCACCCATTTCGGGGAGCAGTTCTTC. Translation: CASTHFGEQFF.

The chain employs TRBV5-1 and TRBJ1-2, with 7 bases fitting TRBD1. Germline assignment: CDR1 SGHRS and CDR2 YFSETQ. The CDR3 has 14 residues. V lost 4 bases to trimming and J lost 3 bases; unmatched junction nucleotides: 6. CDR3 residues: CASSIVGGDYGYTF. CDR3 DNA: TGCGCCAGCAGCATTGTAGGGGGCGACTATGGCTACACCTTC.

The chain joins TRBV29-1 to TRBJ2-7; 9 bases are shared with TRBD1. The V segment lost 1 base and the J segment 3 bases; nucleotides outside the gene matches: 4. Germline V CDR1 and CDR2: SQVTM, ANQGSEA. The CDR3 loop spans 14 amino acids. Here the CDR3 reads CSVEAAGQGYEQYF. DNA of the CDR3: TGCAGCGTTGAAGCAGCGGGACAGGGCTACGAGCAGTACTTC.

This chain connects TRBV5-6 to TRBJ2-5; D not resolved. The CDR3 runs 13 residues. The V end lost 3 bases, the J end lost 5 bases, and 11 bases lay between the germline ends. The germline gives CDR1 SGHDT, CDR2 YYEEEE. The CDR3 protein is CASSSGIRETQYF. The CDR3 region has the DNA TGTGCCAGCAGCTCCGGAATCAGGGAGACCCAGTACTTC.

Concerning this clone itself: At one end, the junction sequence differs from germline, possibly due to a read error. V is TRBV7-7 and J is TRBJ2-7; D gene unclear. The CDR3 has 15 residues. The germline gives CDR1 SSHAT, CDR2 FNYEAQ (reference sequence). CDR3 DNA sequence: TGTGCTAGCAGCTTAGATGCTAGTTTGCACTACGAGCAGTACTTC. Its protein product is CASSLDASLHYEQYF.

The chain uses TRBV6-6 and TRBJ2-7, with 13 bases that match TRBD2. V shed 5 bases, J shed 2 bases, and the junction held 3 bases outside the gene matches. Germline assignment: CDR1 MNHNY and CDR2 SVGAGI (reference sequence). There are 15 residues in the CDR3. The CDR3 spells CASSRLAGGPYEQYF. DNA of the CDR3: TGTGCCAGCAGTCGACTAGCGGGAGGACCCTACGAGCAGTACTTC.

The genes are TRBV4-1 and TRBJ2-1, with 9 bases lining up with TRBD2. Trimming removed 0 bases from V and 3 bases from J; junction bases left unmatched: 6. The CDR3 sequence is 17 residues long. Germline loops: CDR1 MGHRA, CDR2 YSYEKL. DNA of the CDR3: TGCGCCAGCAGCCAAGATAGGGCTAGCGGGGTCTACAATGAGCAGTTCTTC. It encodes CASSQDRASGVYNEQFF.

The gene calls are TRBV19 and TRBJ2-1, with 9 bases that match TRBD2. Germline CDR1 LNHDA, CDR2 SQIVND (reference sequence). V lost 5 bases to trimming and J lost 5 bases; unmatched junction nucleotides: 4. The CDR3 totals 14 residues. CDR3 amino acids: CASSLSGSNNEQFF. The CDR3 DNA sequence: TGTGCCAGTAGTCTTAGCGGGAGTAACAATGAGCAGTTCTTC. Supplemented by reference TRBV19 and TRBJ2-1, the full variable domain reads DGGITQSPKYLFRKEGQNVTLSCEQNLNHDAMYWYRQDPGQGLRLIYYSQIVNDFQKGDIAEGYSVSREKKESFPLTVTSAQKNPTAFYLCASSLSGSNNEQFFGPGTRLTVL.

In the case of this clone: One end of the junction fails to match germline, which may point to a read error. This chain connects TRBV7-7 to TRBJ2-5; 7 nucleotides align to TRBD1. CDR3 length equals 16 residues. Germline V CDR1 and CDR2: SSHAT, FNYEAQ (reference sequence). CDR3 sequence reads: CASSLEGARFAETQYF. The CDR3, as DNA: TGTGCTAGCAGCTTAGAGGGGGCGCGATTTGCAGAGACCCAGTACTTC.

This rearrangement joins TRBV9 to TRBJ1-4, with D possibly being TRBD1 (6 bases). V was clipped by 5 bases and J by 3 bases, with 11 bases between them. There are 14 residues in the CDR3. Germline loops: CDR1 SGDLS, CDR2 YYNGEE. For the CDR3, the DNA is TGTGCCAGCAGTTTGACAGGAGCTAATGAAAAACTGTTTTTT. This encodes CASSLTGANEKLFF.

The J gene is TRBJ2-1, the V gene TRBV5-1; 7 positions agree with TRBD1. The CDR3 has 17 amino acids. Germline trimming cut 1 base from V and 3 bases from J; bases unmatched to any gene: 10. The germline gives CDR1 SGHRS, CDR2 YFSETQ. CDR3 bases: TGCGCCAGCAGCTTGACCCGGGACAGTCAAGACTACAATGAGCAGTTCTTC. Residues: CASSLTRDSQDYNEQFF. Full variable domain (missing parts from reference TRBV5-1 and TRBJ2-1): KAGVTQTPRYLIKTRGQQVTLSCSPISGHRSVSWYQQTPGQGLQFLFEYFSETQRNKGNFPGRFSGRQFSNSRSEMNVSTLELGDSALYLCASSLTRDSQDYNEQFFGPGTRLTVL.

The rearrangement links TRBV4-3 to TRBJ1-2; tentatively, D is TRBD1 (5 bases). This CDR3 has 16 amino acids. V was shortened by 0 bases and J by 4 bases, with 15 bases between the two germline ends. The germline gives CDR1 LGHNA, CDR2 YSLEER. This chain's CDR3 is CASSQDKGVFGYGYTF. The CDR3 DNA is TGCGCCAGCAGCCAAGATAAAGGGGTTTTTGGCTATGGCTACACCTTC.

This clone has more than one count but fewer than ten. The rearrangement uses TRBV7-2 and TRBJ1-4; no clear D. V lost 5 bases and J 8 bases, leaving 9 bases between the germline ends. In germline, CDR1 is SGHTA, CDR2 FQGNSA. This CDR3 contains 12 residues. CDR3 coding DNA: TGTGCCAGCAGCCCGCCCGGGGAAAAACTGTTTTTT. Residues: CASSPPGEKLFF. The entire variable domain, with the rest obtained from reference TRBV7-2 and TRBJ1-4, is as follows: GAGVSQSPSNKVTEKGKDVELRCDPISGHTALYWYRQSLGQGLEFLIYFQGNSAPDKSGLPSDRFSAERTGGSVSTLTIQRTQQEDSAVYLCASSPPGEKLFFGSGTQLSVL.

The genes are TRBV5-4 and TRBJ1-1; D possibly corresponds to TRBD1 (5 bases). Germline CDR1 and CDR2: SGHNT and YYREEE (reference sequence). CDR3 length: 14 residues. Deletions cut 2 bases from V and 1 base from J, with 9 bases between. This CDR3 is CASSLTGRNTEAFF. CDR3 nucleotide sequence: TGTGCCAGCAGCTTAACAGGTAGGAACACTGAAGCTTTCTTT.

The genes are TRBV30 and TRBJ1-1; a possible D gene is TRBD1 (5 bases). This CDR3 has 14 residues. V dropped 0 bases and J dropped 1 base, with 9 bases sitting between them. Germline values: CDR1 GTSNPN, CDR2 SVGIG (reference sequence). CDR3 loop: CAWSVGVENTEAFF. The CDR3 region has the DNA TGTGCCTGGAGTGTAGGGGTAGAGAACACTGAAGCTTTCTTT.

The chain links TRBV4-3 to TRBJ2-2, with 9 positions matching TRBD2. CDR1 and CDR2 (germline): LGHNA, YSLEER. The length of the CDR3 is 19 residues. Trimming took 1 base from V and 1 from J; bases not matched to a gene: 10. The CDR3 bases are TGCGCCAGCAGCCAAGTAGTGGTAGCGGGGGCCTTGAACACCGGGGAGCTGTTTTTT. This translates into CASSQVVVAGALNTGELFF.

The chain couples TRBV19 to TRBJ1-3; TRBD1 is a possible D gene (6 bases). Germline V lookup: CDR1 LNHDA, CDR2 SQIVND (reference sequence). This CDR3 region has 13 residues. The germline V and J ends were trimmed by 9 bases and 4 bases, with 13 bases remaining between them. As DNA, the CDR3 is TGTGCCAGCCTCGGGGGGCCGGGAAACACCATATATTTT. Protein product: CASLGGPGNTIYF.

The J gene is TRBJ1-2, the V gene TRBV7-8, with 8 bases identical to TRBD1. This CDR3 region has 13 residues. V was pared by 3 bases and J by 12 bases, with 9 bases of the junction left unmatched. Germline CDR1 reads SGHVS; CDR2 reads FQNEAQ. CDR3 DNA: TGTGCCAGCAGCTTCGGACAGGGTTGCTCTGACACCTTC. Protein: CASSFGQGCSDTF.

The chain combines TRBV18 with TRBJ2-7; D possibly corresponds to TRBD2 (6 bases). CDR1 and CDR2 from the germline V gene are KGHSH and LQKENI. The V end lost 6 bases, the J end lost 0 bases, and 9 bases lay between the germline ends. This CDR3 region has 13 residues. In DNA, the CDR3 is TGTGCCAGCTCGCGGGACCTCTCCTACGAGCAGTACTTC. Amino acid sequence: CASSRDLSYEQYF.